This T cell receptor beta chain emerged from a study of OX40 agonist ivuxolimab in advanced cancers. Profiling relied on immunoSEQ multiplex PCR, and the TCRdb table lists in-frame clones only, not all of them. The repertoire has some 80,000 clones, approximately 80% of them found once; the top ten carry approximately 0.44%. This clone was seen more than once but under ten times. Its matching antigen is unknown. Overall study results and limits: Those patients achieving a partial response at 0.1-3.0 mg/kg showed among the lowest clonal expansion.

This sample comprised CD4+ or CD8+ T cells sorted from blood, obtained in a trial of the OX40 agonist ivuxolimab. This TCR derives from an adult with an advanced solid tumor such as melanoma, head and neck, liver or kidney cancer.

In DNA form, the CDR3 reads TGTGCCAGCAGTTGGGACAGGGTGAACACTGAAGCTTTCTTT. Residues: CASSWDRVNTEAFF. The V and J genes are TRBV6-6 and TRBJ1-1, with TRBD1 identical over 9 bases. Trimming removed 4 bases from V and 0 bases from J; junction bases left unmatched: 0. The CDR3 extends over 14 amino acids. Germline V gene data show CDR1 as MNHNY and CDR2 as SVGAGI (reference sequence).